Listed below are T cell receptor beta chains from one sample, sequenced in a study of cytomegalovirus exposure and HLA in healthy donors. Clones were sequenced by immunoSEQ multiplex PCR, and TCRdb holds only the in-frame ones, with some missing. The sample includes fewer than 250,000 clones, around 84% of them seen just once. The source material was PBMCs. These receptors came from a young woman in good health and CMV-seronegative. Each CDR3 is given with its conserved first and last residue. A D gene is named only where the DNA matches it firmly. Only some rows state a clone size, as once, few, many or a class for expanded clones.

D gene | J gene | V gene | clone size | CDR3 protein | CDR3 DNA
NA | TRBJ1-2 | TRBV6-5 | NA | CASSSQINYGYTF | TGTGCCAGCAGTTCACAGATTAACTATGGCTACACCTTC
NA | TRBJ2-5 | TRBV7-2 | NA | CASSLFREETQYF | TGTGCCAGCAGCTTATTCAGGGAAGAGACCCAGTACTTC
NA | TRBJ2-7 | TRBV7-2 | NA | CASSLAKRQDLWEQYF | TGTGCCAGCAGCTTAGCGAAGCGACAGGACTTGTGGGAGCAGTACTTC
NA | TRBJ1-2 | TRBV27 | NA | CASSLSGGYGYTF | TGTGCCAGCAGTTTATCGGGGGGCTATGGCTACACCTTC
TRBD1 | TRBJ2-1 | TRBV5-4 | NA | CASTLGRGRPNEQFF | TGTGCCAGCACCCTGGGCAGGGGGCGCCCCAATGAGCAGTTCTTC
TRBD1 | TRBJ2-5 | TRBV7-6 | once | CASSFLTGRETQYF | TGTGCCAGCAGCTTTTTGACAGGGAGAGAGACCCAGTACTTC
TRBD2 | TRBJ2-1 | TRBV11-2 | NA | CASSGGLAGDQFF | TGTGCCAGCAGCGGCGGACTAGCGGGGGATCAGTTCTTC
NA | TRBJ2-5 | TRBV25-1 | once | CASSSNGGYETQYF | TGTGCCAGCAGCTCAAATGGGGGGTACGAGACCCAGTACTTC
TRBD1 | TRBJ2-7 | TRBV2 | NA | CASTVRDSSYEQYF | TGTGCCAGCACGGTGAGGGACAGCTCCTACGAGCAGTACTTC
NA | TRBJ1-5 | TRBV28 | NA | CASSLISGGNQPQHF | TGTGCCAGCAGTTTAATTTCCGGGGGCAATCAGCCCCAGCATTTT
TRBD2 | TRBJ2-3 | TRBV7-2 | NA | CASSLALFRVAGGDRVTQYF | TGTGCCAGCAGCTTAGCTCTCTTTCGGGTAGCGGGAGGGGACCGGGTTACGCAGTATTTT
TRBD2 | TRBJ2-2 | TRBV4-2 | NA | CASSQDWVRGRGTGELFF | TGTGCCAGCAGCCAAGATTGGGTTCGCGGGAGGGGGACCGGGGAGCTGTTTTTT
TRBD1 | TRBJ1-1 | TRBV27 | few | CASSRIKGALNTEAFF | TGTGCCAGCAGCCGAATAAAGGGGGCCCTGAACACTGAAGCTTTCTTT
TRBD2 | TRBJ2-7 | TRBV7-9 | few | CASSLPSGSGYEQYF | TGTGCCAGCAGCTTACCGAGTGGTAGCGGGTACGAGCAGTACTTC
TRBD1 | TRBJ1-4 | TRBV5-1 | NA | CASSWTGGLTNEKLFF | TGCGCCAGCAGCTGGACAGGGGGCCTAACTAATGAAAAACTGTTTTTT
NA | TRBJ1-2 | TRBV19 | NA | CASTLAAGGYGYTF | TGTGCCAGTACCCTCGCGGCCGGGGGCTATGGCTACACCTTC
NA | TRBJ1-4 | TRBV28 | NA | CASSPSSLATNEKLFF | TGTGCCAGCAGCCCTTCCTCACTAGCAACTAATGAAAAACTGTTTTTT
TRBD1 | TRBJ1-1 | TRBV11-1 | NA | CASSHPLTGVTEAFF | TGTGCCAGCAGCCACCCCTTGACAGGGGTTACTGAAGCTTTCTTT
NA | TRBJ2-7 | TRBV7-9 | NA | CASSFRYEQYF | TGTGCCAGCAGCTTCCGCTACGAGCAGTACTTC
TRBD1 | TRBJ2-7 | TRBV7-9 | NA | CASSLLSGGFYEQYF | TGTGCCAGCAGCCTACTCTCAGGGGGCTTCTACGAGCAGTACTTC
NA | TRBJ2-3 | TRBV27 | NA | CASSSRRETQYF | TGTGCCAGCAGTTCCCGGAGGGAAACGCAGTATTTT
NA | TRBJ1-1 | TRBV18 | NA | CASSRQLTVNTEAFF | TGTGCCAGCTCACGTCAACTGACAGTGAACACTGAAGCTTTCTTT
NA | TRBJ2-7 | TRBV30 | NA | CAWMGPWQGNEQYF | TGTGCCTGGATGGGACCGTGGCAGGGGAACGAGCAGTACTTC
NA | TRBJ2-7 | TRBV7-7 | NA | CASSLGPYNEQYF | TGTGCTAGCAGCTTAGGCCCCTATAACGAGCAGTACTTC
NA | TRBJ1-2 | TRBV30 | NA | CAWSQGHGYTF | TGTGCCTGGAGTCAGGGGCATGGCTACACCTTC
NA | TRBJ2-4 | TRBV30 | NA | CAWSRVGVQYF | TGTGCCTGGAGCAGGGTCGGCGTTCAGTACTTC
TRBD2 | TRBJ2-1 | TRBV5-5 | NA | CASSMIAGLNEQFF | TGTGCCAGCAGCATGATAGCGGGATTGAATGAGCAGTTCTTC
NA | TRBJ2-7 | TRBV7-3 | NA | CASSLRLDSYEQYF | TGTGCCAGCAGCTTGAGACTAGACTCCTACGAGCAGTACTTC
TRBD1 | TRBJ2-1 | TRBV30 | NA | CAWSVPDRDYNEQFF | TGTGCCTGGAGTGTACCGGACAGGGATTACAATGAGCAGTTCTTC
NA | TRBJ2-5 | TRBV15 | NA | CATSRVAQGKETQYF | TGTGCCACCAGCAGAGTAGCCCAGGGCAAAGAGACCCAGTACTTC
NA | TRBJ2-7 | TRBV7-2 | NA | CASSQVGGGYEQYF | TGTGCCAGCAGCCAAGTAGGGGGGGGCTACGAGCAGTACTTC
TRBD2 | TRBJ2-1 | TRBV18 | NA | CASSPGRTSYDEQFF | TGTGCCAGCTCACCCGGGCGGACTAGTTACGATGAGCAGTTCTTC
NA | TRBJ1-1 | TRBV25-1 | NA | CASSEPVKRGTEAFF | TGTGCCAGCAGTGAACCGGTCAAACGGGGCACTGAAGCTTTCTTT
NA | TRBJ1-4 | TRBV14 | NA | CASSSLTGLREKLFF | TGTGCCAGCAGTAGCCTCACGGGGTTGCGGGAAAAACTGTTTTTT
TRBD2 | TRBJ2-1 | TRBV6-5 | NA | CASSLLAGFHNEQFF | TGTGCCAGCAGTCTACTAGCGGGGTTCCACAATGAGCAGTTCTTC
NA | TRBJ2-1 | TRBV6-5 | NA | CASSFRPGTPNEQFF | TGTGCCAGCAGTTTCCGGCCAGGTACTCCTAATGAGCAGTTCTTC
TRBD1 | TRBJ1-1 | TRBV29-1 | NA | CSAATGVNTEAFF | TGCAGCGCTGCGACAGGGGTGAACACTGAAGCTTTCTTT
NA | TRBJ2-3 | TRBV5-4 | NA | CASSLSGRGVPSTDTQYF | TGTGCCAGCAGCTTGTCGGGCAGGGGGGTTCCTAGCACAGATACGCAGTATTTT
NA | TRBJ2-7 | TRBV28 | NA | CASKAPGTYEQYF | TGTGCCAGCAAGGCCCCGGGGACCTACGAGCAGTACTTC
TRBD2 | TRBJ2-2 | TRBV11-1 | NA | CASSTGTSANTGELFF | TGTGCCAGCAGCACTGGGACTAGCGCGAACACCGGGGAGCTGTTTTTT
NA | TRBJ1-1 | TRBV7-9 | once | CSSSLEANTEAFF | TGTTCCAGCAGCTTGGAGGCGAACACTGAAGCTTTCTTT
TRBD1 | TRBJ2-3 | TRBV2 | NA | CASSGIRQGADTQYF | TGTGCCAGCAGTGGGATCCGACAGGGGGCAGATACGCAGTATTTT
NA | TRBJ1-5 | TRBV27 | NA | CASSGRGGSNQPQHF | TGTGCCAGCAGTGGCCGGGGAGGTAGCAATCAGCCCCAGCATTTT
TRBD2 | TRBJ2-7 | TRBV11-1 | NA | CASSSLAAREQYF | TGTGCCAGCAGCTCCCTAGCGGCACGCGAGCAGTACTTC
TRBD1 | TRBJ2-2 | TRBV7-9 | NA | CASSFGQGVQEELFF | TGTGCCAGCAGCTTCGGACAGGGGGTGCAAGAGGAGCTGTTTTTT
NA | TRBJ2-1 | TRBV14 | NA | CASSQLLGGLSYNEQFF | TGTGCCAGCAGCCAACTCCTCGGGGGTCTCTCCTACAATGAGCAGTTCTTC
NA | TRBJ2-7 | TRBV2 | NA | CASAGNLPYEQYF | TGTGCCAGCGCGGGGAATCTCCCCTACGAGCAGTACTTC
TRBD2 | TRBJ2-7 | TRBV28 | NA | CASSVTSGGSYEQYF | TGTGCCAGCAGCGTCACTAGCGGGGGTTCCTACGAGCAGTACTTC
NA | TRBJ1-6 | TRBV18 | NA | CASSPLSVGARNSPLHF | TGTGCCAGCTCACCACTCTCGGTGGGGGCGCGAAATTCACCCCTCCACTTT
TRBD2 | TRBJ2-3 | TRBV5-1 | NA | CASSLGTSGGGGADTQYF | TGCGCCAGCAGCCTGGGGACTAGCGGGGGAGGTGGGGCAGATACGCAGTATTTT
TRBD1 | TRBJ1-2 | TRBV9 | NA | CASSVGQGTYGYTF | TGTGCCAGCAGCGTGGGACAGGGGACCTATGGCTACACCTTC